Listed here are 29 T cell receptor beta chains from one sample, sequenced in a study of T cell responses to AZD1222 COVID-19 vaccine. Produced via immunoSEQ multiplex PCR; TCRdb's table is partial and in-frame only. The sample carries approximately 180,000 clones, around nine tenths recorded once. The sample in question was peripheral blood, obtained on day 0 of AZD1222 vaccination. The origin of the receptors is an adult in good health.

The chain couples TRBV7-2 to TRBJ2-5; D gene uncertain. V was pared by 5 bases and J by 4 bases, with 11 bases between. Germline V gives CDR1 SGHTA, CDR2 FQGNSA. The CDR3 consists of 13 residues. The CDR3, as DNA: TGTGCCAGCAGCAACCCGACTGGAGAGACCCAGTACTTC. Protein sequence: CASSNPTGETQYF.

The genes are TRBV5-1 and TRBJ2-7, with a weak D call TRBD1 (6 bases). Trimming shortened V by 0 bases and J by 3 bases, and 13 bases separated the two germline ends. Germline CDR1 reads SGHRS; CDR2 reads YFSETQ. This CDR3 has 15 residues. CDR3 DNA: TGCGCCAGCAGCTTGGAAGGGGGACCGAACTACGAGCAGTACTTC. It is translated as CASSLEGGPNYEQYF.

This clone was observed a few times. The J gene is TRBJ1-2, the V gene TRBV7-2; 7 bases line up with TRBD1. Germline V gives CDR1 SGHTA, CDR2 FQGNSA. V gave up 5 bases and J gave up 7 bases; unmatched junction bases: 7. CDR3 length: 13 residues. The CDR3 DNA sequence: TGTGCCAGCAGCCCCACCCAGGGGGGTGGCTACACCTTC. Residues: CASSPTQGGGYTF.

J is TRBJ2-7 and V is TRBV5-1; unclear D gene. Germline V gives CDR1 SGHRS, CDR2 YFSETQ. This CDR3 has 16 residues. V dropped 0 bases and J dropped 1 base, with 14 bases sitting between them. Here the CDR3 reads CASSLEGPSRSYEQYF. CDR3 DNA sequence: TGCGCCAGCAGCTTGGAGGGCCCCAGTAGGTCCTACGAGCAGTACTTC.

The V gene is TRBV2, the J gene TRBJ1-5; D gene uncertain. V was clipped by 8 bases and J by 9 bases, with 11 bases between them. Germline CDR1 SNHLY, CDR2 FYNNEI. The CDR3 covers 11 residues. DNA of the CDR3: TGTGCCAGCGCGGGTGGTGGGCCCCAGCATTTT. It specifies CASAGGGPQHF.

The chain joins TRBV19 to TRBJ1-5; weak D call: TRBD1 (6 bases). Germline loops: CDR1 LNHDA, CDR2 SQIVND (reference sequence). Trimming stripped 6 bases from V and 0 bases from J, with 12 bases between. The CDR3 length is 15 residues. The chain's CDR3 is CASRRDTYSNQPQHF. The CDR3 bases are TGTGCCAGTAGGAGGGACACTTATAGCAATCAGCCCCAGCATTTT.

V gene TRBV27 combines with J gene TRBJ2-7, with a tentative D call TRBD1 (5 bases). This CDR3 is built from 14 residues. Germline V CDR1 and CDR2: MNHEY, SMNVEV (reference sequence). Between the trimmed V and J ends, which lost 0 bases and 4 bases, there was a span of 10 bases. This chain's CDR3 is CASSLSGRAYEQYF. The CDR3 region has the DNA TGTGCCAGCAGTTTATCCGGCAGGGCTTACGAGCAGTACTTC.

The genes are TRBV5-4 and TRBJ2-2; D may match TRBD1 or TRBD2 (5 bases each). The germline V gene encodes CDR1 SGHNT and CDR2 YYREEE (reference sequence). The CDR3 is 16 amino acids. The ends were cut back, 4 bases at V and 4 bases at J, with 17 bases in the middle. The CDR3 coding sequence is TGTGCCAGCAGCACCGGACTGACGAGGGGCACCGGGGAGCTGTTTTTT. Translated, it gives CASSTGLTRGTGELFF.

The chain employs TRBV3-1 (or the pseudogene TRBV3-2) and TRBJ1-2; D gene uncertain. This CDR3 is built from 13 residues. Looked up from germline, CDR1 is LGHDT and CDR2 is YNNKEL (reference sequence). V shed 3 bases and J shed 4 bases, with 9 bases lying between them. This CDR3 reads CASSQARSYGYTF. The CDR3 DNA reads as TGTGCCAGCAGCCAGGCCAGATCCTATGGCTACACCTTC.

J is TRBJ2-7 and V is TRBV10-3; D unclear. Germline assignment: CDR1 ENHRY and CDR2 SYGVKD. With 3 bases removed from V and 3 bases from J, the gap between germline ends came to 6 bases. This CDR3 comprises 12 residues. CDR3 in DNA: TGTGCCATCAGTGAAGCTCTCTACGAGCAGTACTTC. This codes for CAISEALYEQYF.

The V call is TRBV5-4, the J call TRBJ2-3, with a weak D call TRBD1 (5 bases). V was shortened by 0 bases and J by 0 bases, with 14 bases between the two germline ends. Germline loops: CDR1 SGHNT, CDR2 YYREEE (reference sequence). CDR3 length equals 17 residues. CDR3 amino acids: CASSLVQGGSSTDTQYF. DNA of the CDR3: TGTGCCAGCAGCTTGGTTCAGGGTGGTTCTAGCACAGATACGCAGTATTTT. Looking up the rest from reference TRBV5-4 and TRBJ2-3 gives the full variable domain: ETGVTQSPTHLIKTRGQQVTLRCSSQSGHNTVSWYQQALGQGPQFIFQYYREEENGRGNFPPRFSGLQFPNYSSELNVNALELDDSALYLCASSLVQGGSSTDTQYFGPGTRLTVL.

The chain links TRBV7-8 to TRBJ1-5; weak D call: TRBD1 (5 bases). Trimming left V 2 bases short and J 0 bases short, with 14 bases between. The CDR3 contains 17 residues. Germline V lookup: CDR1 SGHVS, CDR2 FQNEAQ. The DNA of the CDR3 is TGTGCCAGCAGCTTAATGCAGGGAAGAAATAGCAATCAGCCCCAGCATTTT. Its translation is CASSLMQGRNSNQPQHF.

V gene TRBV6-5 combines with J gene TRBJ1-6, with D unresolved. Trimming took off 0 bases at V and 0 bases at J, with 6 bases between the two ends. CDR3 length: 16 amino acids. From germline, CDR1 is MNHEY and CDR2 SVGAGI. In DNA, the CDR3 is TGTGCCAGCAGTTACTCGGAGAGCTCCTATAATTCACCCCTCCACTTT. This encodes CASSYSESSYNSPLHF.

The chain uses TRBV19 and TRBJ1-1; TRBD1 might be the D (5 bases). The germline V and J ends were trimmed by 6 bases and 6 bases, with 23 bases remaining between them. Germline CDR1 is LNHDA and CDR2 is SQIVND (reference sequence). This CDR3 is built from 16 residues. CDR3 protein: CASRKKGKGRRPEAFF. CDR3 nucleotide sequence: TGTGCCAGTAGAAAGAAGGGGAAGGGGCGAAGGCCTGAAGCTTTCTTT.

The count of this clone is one. The rearrangement links TRBV7-8 to TRBJ1-5, with D possibly matching TRBD1 (5 bases). The CDR3 extends over 15 amino acids. Germline CDR1 SGHVS, CDR2 FQNEAQ. V dropped 1 base and J dropped 4 bases, with 11 bases sitting between them. As DNA, the CDR3 is TGTGCCAGCAGCTTAGGGGGGGTAGTAAATCAGCCCCAGCATTTT. Translating it yields CASSLGGVVNQPQHF.

V usage is TRBV15 and J usage is TRBJ2-7; 7 bases map to TRBD1. V dropped 0 bases and J dropped 3; count of bases not matched to a gene: 5. CDR1 and CDR2 from the germline V gene are LNHNV and YYDKDF (reference sequence). The CDR3 sequence is 15 residues long. CDR3 nucleotide sequence: TGTGCCACCAGCAGAGATCCGGGACAGTTCTACGAGCAGTACTTC. The encoded protein is CATSRDPGQFYEQYF.

A word on this clone: Other DNA sequences in this sample translate to the same CDR3. The CDR3 nucleotides are TGTGCCAGCAGCTCTGACGGGAACACTGAAGCTTTCTTT. Translating it yields CASSSDGNTEAFF. The chain couples TRBV11-3 to TRBJ1-1; D is ambiguous. The V end was cut by 4 bases, the J end by 1 base, with 7 bases between. The germline gives CDR1 SGHNT, CDR2 YENEEA. The CDR3 loop spans 13 amino acids.

The chain recombines TRBV6-2 or TRBV6-3 with TRBJ1-5; D perhaps matches TRBD1 (6 bases). The CDR3 is 15 residues long. V was pared by 5 bases and J by 2 bases, with 13 bases between. Germline loops: CDR1 MNHEY, CDR2 SVGEGT. The CDR3 protein is CASSHENRGNQPQHF. The CDR3 bases are TGTGCCAGCAGTCACGAAAACAGGGGCAATCAGCCCCAGCATTTT.

This rearrangement joins TRBV7-3 to TRBJ2-1, with a possible D match to TRBD2 (7 bases). V lost 4 bases and J 7 bases, leaving 17 bases between the germline ends. This CDR3 has 15 amino acids. In germline, CDR1 is SGHTA, CDR2 FQGTGA. For the CDR3, the DNA is TGTGCCAGCAGCTCCCAAGGGGGGGCCAGGAATGAGCAGTTCTTC. As protein: CASSSQGGARNEQFF.

The gene calls are TRBV7-8 and TRBJ2-7; D gene unclear. V lost 1 base and J 4 bases, leaving 5 bases between the germline ends. This CDR3 comprises 12 residues. The germline V gene encodes CDR1 SGHVS and CDR2 FQNEAQ. Here the CDR3 reads CASSLVGYEQYF. In nucleotides, the CDR3 is TGTGCCAGCAGCTTAGTGGGGTACGAGCAGTACTTC.

Only a few counts were recorded for this clone. The gene calls are TRBV4-1 and TRBJ1-2; TRBD1 is a possible D gene (6 bases). Germline V lookup: CDR1 MGHRA, CDR2 YSYEKL. The germline V and J ends were trimmed by 1 base and 2 bases, with 8 bases remaining between them. The CDR3 runs to 14 residues. CDR3 protein: CASSQGQVNYGYTF. CDR3 in DNA: TGCGCCAGCAGCCAAGGACAGGTGAACTATGGCTACACCTTC.

The rearrangement uses TRBV27 and TRBJ1-3; 7 bases line up with TRBD1. CDR1 MNHEY and CDR2 SMNVEV come from the germline V gene (reference sequence). The CDR3 loop spans 15 amino acids. Trimming cost V 0 bases and J 4 bases; bases outside gene matches: 3. The CDR3 reads CASSLSGTAGNTIYF. CDR3 nucleotide sequence: TGTGCCAGCAGTTTATCCGGGACAGCCGGAAACACCATATATTTT.

This clone showed up just once. V usage is TRBV11-2 and J usage is TRBJ2-6; 7 nucleotides agree with TRBD1. Germline V CDR1 and CDR2: SGHAT, FQNNGV. The CDR3 is made up of 18 amino acids. Germline trimming cut 1 base from V and 0 bases from J; bases unmatched to any gene: 6. CDR3 sequence (DNA): TGTGCCAGCAGCTTAGCTCGGGACAGAGGCTCTGGGGCCAACGTCCTGACTTTC. Its translation is CASSLARDRGSGANVLTF.

The table lists this clone with a count of one. The chain carries TRBV4-3 and TRBJ2-7, with no clear D. Looked up from germline, CDR1 is LGHNA and CDR2 is YSLEER. V lost 0 bases and J lost 3, with 6 bases in between. The CDR3 runs to 13 residues. CDR3: CASSQDRNYEQYF. CDR3 in DNA: TGCGCCAGCAGCCAAGATCGGAACTACGAGCAGTACTTC.

This chain uses TRBV7-2 with TRBJ1-4, with D maybe TRBD1 (6 bases). The CDR3 runs to 17 residues. Germline assignment: CDR1 SGHTA and CDR2 FQGNSA. The V and J ends lost 5 bases and 0 bases respectively, with 16 bases between them. As DNA, the CDR3 is TGTGCCAGCAGCCCTCGTGGGGGGCCGGCAACTAATGAAAAACTGTTTTTT. It encodes CASSPRGGPATNEKLFF.

The chain joins TRBV12-3 or TRBV12-4 to TRBJ1-6; D is unresolved. CDR3 size: 13 residues. V lost 8 bases to trimming and J lost 5 bases, with 10 bases between them. DNA for the CDR3: TGTGCCAGCGGGCAACGCGATAATTCACCCCTCCACTTT. Protein: CASGQRDNSPLHF.

This chain links TRBV10-3 with TRBJ1-1; tentative D call: TRBD1 (6 bases). Germline-derived CDR1 and CDR2 are ENHRY and SYGVKD. The ends were cut back, 8 bases at V and 3 bases at J, with 10 bases in the middle. There are 12 residues in the CDR3. The CDR3 loop reads CAIGGGDTEAFF. The DNA of the CDR3 is TGTGCCATCGGAGGGGGGGACACTGAAGCTTTCTTT.

V gene TRBV7-2 combines with J gene TRBJ2-5, with D possibly TRBD2 on 5 matching bases. V lost 0 bases and J lost 5, with 7 bases in between. Germline V gives CDR1 SGHTA, CDR2 FQGNSA. The CDR3 length is 13 residues. The CDR3 DNA reads as TGTGCCAGCAGCTTAGCCCCGGGGGAGACCCAGTACTTC. Translating it yields CASSLAPGETQYF.

The V call is TRBV12-3 or TRBV12-4, the J call TRBJ1-5; D gene ambiguous. The V and J ends lost 3 bases and 7 bases respectively, with 7 bases between them. The CDR3 runs 12 residues. The CDR3 DNA is TGTGCCAGCAGTTTGCAGTTCCAGCCCCAGCATTTT. Translation: CASSLQFQPQHF.